A single sample is the source of the 32 T cell receptor beta chains below, sequenced in a study of OX40 agonist ivuxolimab in advanced cancers. Preparation of the library involved the immunoSEQ multiplex PCR assay. Imported from immuneACCESS, the table was reduced by TCRdb to in-frame sequences with V and J called. These copies leave out some clones; in studies compared against another copy, an unresolved V gene accounts for under half, and the cause of the remainder is not known. In all, the sample holds under 85,000 clones, and approximately 95% of those were seen once. The ten largest clones capture over 20% of the sample. The material was CD4+ or CD8+ T cells sorted from blood, obtained in a trial of the OX40 agonist ivuxolimab. These TCRs come from an adult with an advanced solid tumor such as melanoma, head and neck, liver or kidney cancer.

This clone was seen just once. This chain joins TRBV7-9 and TRBJ1-4; a possible D gene is TRBD1 (5 bases). The germline gives CDR1 SEHNR, CDR2 FQNEAQ (reference sequence). With 1 base removed from V and 5 bases from J, the gap between germline ends came to 17 bases. This CDR3 is 17 amino acids long. CDR3 amino acids: CASSLVQIQVGNEKLFF. CDR3 in DNA: TGTGCCAGCAGCTTAGTCCAAATACAGGTGGGGAATGAAAAACTGTTTTTT.

The V and J genes are TRBV27 and TRBJ1-2; D may be TRBD1 (5 bases). Deletions cut 2 bases from V and 8 bases from J, with 21 bases between. Germline V gene sequence: CDR1 MNHEY, CDR2 SMNVEV (reference sequence). The CDR3 runs 16 residues. The CDR3 here is CASSLRARGGVGGYTF. CDR3 DNA sequence: TGTGCCAGCAGTTTAAGGGCCCGGGGGGGGGTTGGCGGCTACACCTTC.

This clone was observed once. The chain is built from TRBV7-2 and TRBJ2-2; possible D gene TRBD2, 6 bases. V lost 1 base and J lost 2, with 11 bases in between. Germline V lookup: CDR1 SGHTA, CDR2 FQGNSA. The CDR3 contains 16 residues. CDR3 protein: CASSLGSGVNTGELFF. As DNA, the CDR3 is TGTGCCAGCAGCTTAGGGTCGGGGGTCAACACCGGGGAGCTGTTTTTT. Full variable domain (missing parts from reference TRBV7-2 and TRBJ2-2): GAGVSQSPSNKVTEKGKDVELRCDPISGHTALYWYRQSLGQGLEFLIYFQGNSAPDKSGLPSDRFSAERTGGSVSTLTIQRTQQEDSAVYLCASSLGSGVNTGELFFGEGSRLTVL.

V and J are TRBV7-3 and TRBJ1-1, with D unclear. CDR1 is SGHTA and CDR2 is FQGTGA in the germline V gene. The CDR3 runs to 14 residues. The germline V and J ends were trimmed by 2 bases and 4 bases, with 11 bases remaining between them. CDR3 sequence: CASSLAGSGTEAFF. The CDR3, as DNA: TGTGCCAGCAGCTTAGCAGGATCGGGCACTGAAGCTTTCTTT.

The gene calls are TRBV11-3 and TRBJ2-1; TRBD2 aligns across 12 bases. This CDR3 contains 16 residues. Trimming at V came to 5 bases and at J to 2 bases, leaving 4 bases not matched to a gene. Germline CDR1 and CDR2: SGHNT and YENEEA. CDR3 region: CASSALAGGPYNEQFF. The CDR3 bases are TGTGCCAGCAGCGCGCTAGCGGGAGGGCCCTACAATGAGCAGTTCTTC.

This clone was seen just once. CDR3 sequence reads: CASSLSSNQPQHF. For the CDR3, the DNA is TGCGCCAGCAGCCTCTCAAGTAATCAGCCCCAGCATTTT. This rearrangement joins TRBV5-1 to TRBJ1-5; D remains unclear. V was trimmed by 4 bases and J by 4 bases, leaving 9 bases between them. Germline lookup yields CDR1 SGHRS and CDR2 YFSETQ. This CDR3 is built from 13 residues.

The rearrangement joins TRBV10-3 to TRBJ2-1, with D unclear. Germline lookup yields CDR1 ENHRY and CDR2 SYGVKD. This CDR3 comprises 14 residues. The V gene lost 0 bases and the J gene lost 4 bases, with 7 bases spanning the gap. The CDR3 bases are TGTGCCATCAGTGAGTCAGCCCCGTACAATGAGCAGTTCTTC. It translates to CAISESAPYNEQFF.

This chain connects TRBV9 to TRBJ2-3; possibly TRBD2 for D (5 bases). Trimming cost V 3 bases and J 3 bases, with 17 bases left between them. Germline V gives CDR1 SGDLS, CDR2 YYNGEE. The CDR3 runs 16 residues. The CDR3 loop is CASSASSYPGTDTQYF. CDR3 bases: TGTGCCAGCAGCGCCTCTAGCTATCCGGGGACAGATACGCAGTATTTT.

The chain recombines TRBV6-5 with TRBJ2-7; TRBD2 aligns across 7 bases. This CDR3 comprises 12 residues. Trimming at V came to 4 bases and at J to 4 bases, leaving 1 base not matched to a gene. CDR1 MNHEY and CDR2 SVGAGI come from the germline V gene. The chain's CDR3 is CASSLGGYEQYF. The CDR3, as DNA: TGTGCCAGCAGTTTGGGGGGGTACGAGCAGTACTTC.

The rearrangement links TRBV5-1 to TRBJ2-1; 9 bases line up with TRBD2. The CDR3 loop spans 16 amino acids. V was pared by 4 bases and J by 5 bases, with 10 bases of the junction left unmatched. From germline, CDR1 is SGHRS and CDR2 YFSETQ. CDR3 DNA: TGCGCCAGCAGCAAGTACGTGCGGGAGGGAGACAATGAGCAGTTCTTC. Translation: CASSKYVREGDNEQFF.

The chain joins TRBV11-2 to TRBJ1-1, with D unresolved. V dropped 5 bases and J dropped 2 bases, with 18 bases sitting between them. Germline V gene sequence: CDR1 SGHAT, CDR2 FQNNGV. The CDR3 totals 16 residues. The CDR3: CASSRIGGRGNTEAFF. CDR3 nucleotides: TGTGCCAGCAGCCGTATTGGAGGGCGCGGTAACACTGAAGCTTTCTTT.

V and J are TRBV11-3 and TRBJ2-3, with D perhaps TRBD2 (7 bases). Germline CDR1 SGHNT, CDR2 YENEEA. This CDR3 spans 15 amino acids. V lost 5 bases and J lost 1, with 13 bases in between. The CDR3 sequence is CASSPGRGRTDTQYF. The CDR3 DNA reads TGTGCCAGCAGCCCGGGGCGGGGGCGCACAGATACGCAGTATTTT.

The V gene is TRBV7-9, the J gene TRBJ2-2; 11 positions match TRBD1. Germline CDR1 reads SEHNR; CDR2 reads FQNEAQ (reference sequence). This CDR3 is 15 amino acids long. The V gene end was trimmed by 3 bases and the J gene end by 6 bases; junction bases not matched to a gene: 3. The DNA for the CDR3 is TGTGCCAGCAGCTTGGGGACAGGGGGAGCCGGGGAGCTGTTTTTT. Translation gives CASSLGTGGAGELFF.

The chain carries TRBV5-1 and TRBJ2-7; a possible D gene is TRBD2 (5 bases). The V gene lost 2 bases and the J gene lost 0 bases, with 9 bases spanning the gap. The V gene's germline CDR1 is SGHRS and CDR2 YFSETQ. The CDR3 has 14 residues. The CDR3 sequence: CASSFLGSSYEQYF. Written as DNA, the CDR3 is TGCGCCAGCAGCTTCTTGGGGAGCTCCTACGAGCAGTACTTC.

This sequence joins TRBV11-3 and TRBJ2-3; TRBD1 is a possible D gene (6 bases). V was shortened by 5 bases and J by 1 base, with 7 bases between the two germline ends. This CDR3 has 13 amino acids. CDR1 SGHNT and CDR2 YENEEA come from the germline V gene. The CDR3 DNA reads TGTGCCAGCAGCCCAGGGGGCACAGATACGCAGTATTTT. As protein: CASSPGGTDTQYF.

The J gene is TRBJ2-3, the V gene TRBV19, with TRBD2 identical over 8 bases. CDR1 is LNHDA, CDR2 SQIVND, per germline (reference sequence). There are 16 residues in the CDR3. The ends lost 3 bases at V and 4 bases at J; junction bases unmatched: 9. CDR3 protein: CASSIRVAGPADTQYF. In DNA form, the CDR3 reads TGTGCCAGTAGTATCAGGGTAGCGGGGCCCGCAGATACGCAGTATTTT.

Concerning this clone itself: Other DNA variants within this sample encode the same CDR3. The chain combines TRBV19 with TRBJ2-7; 8 bases are a match to TRBD1. Trimming took 6 bases from V and 0 from J; bases not matched to a gene: 7. Germline CDR1 is LNHDA and CDR2 is SQIVND (reference sequence). The CDR3 covers 15 residues. The CDR3 region is CASSPGTGDSYEQYF. DNA for the CDR3: TGTGCCAGTAGCCCCGGGACAGGAGACTCCTACGAGCAGTACTTC. Full variable domain (outside the CDR3, taken from reference TRBV19 and TRBJ2-7): DGGITQSPKYLFRKEGQNVTLSCEQNLNHDAMYWYRQDPGQGLRLIYYSQIVNDFQKGDIAEGYSVSREKKESFPLTVTSAQKNPTAFYLCASSPGTGDSYEQYFGPGTRLTVT.

The CDR3 DNA follows: TGTGCCAGCAGCCTGACTAGCGGGGGGGTCAGGAATGAGCAGTTCTTC. Its translation: CASSLTSGGVRNEQFF. The J gene is TRBJ2-1, the V gene TRBV7-6, with TRBD2 matching 14 bases. V trimming: 5 bases; J trimming: 7 bases; junction bases outside the gene matches: 7. The CDR3 has 16 amino acids. The germline V gene encodes CDR1 SGHVS and CDR2 FNYEAQ.

The chain employs TRBV20-1 and TRBJ2-1; no firm D call. V was cut by 1 base and J by 8 bases, with 6 bases left in between. Looked up from germline, CDR1 is DFQATT and CDR2 is SNEGSKA (reference sequence). This CDR3 is built from 11 residues. CDR3 protein: CSARVVDEQFF. Written as DNA, the CDR3 is TGCAGTGCTAGAGTGGTCGATGAGCAGTTCTTC.

This chain joins TRBV9 and TRBJ1-1, with D perhaps matching TRBD1 (6 bases). V dropped 3 bases and J dropped 3 bases, with 9 bases sitting between them. CDR1 is SGDLS and CDR2 is YYNGEE in the germline V gene. There are 13 residues in the CDR3. CDR3 sequence: CASSAGHYTEAFF. CDR3 DNA: TGTGCCAGCAGCGCGGGACATTACACTGAAGCTTTCTTT.

This chain joins TRBV28 and TRBJ2-7; 10 bases line up with TRBD1. This CDR3 comprises 19 residues. J was trimmed by 1 base and V by 3 bases; bases with no gene match: 15. The V gene's germline CDR1 is MDHEN and CDR2 SYDVKM. The CDR3 bases are TGTGCCAGCAGTTTTCTTGGTAGGATGGGACAGGGGCAATCCTACGAGCAGTACTTC. Protein sequence: CASSFLGRMGQGQSYEQYF.

The CDR3 DNA reads as TGTGCCAGTAGTCCGGCGGGCGAAACGGCCCCCTACGAGCAGTACTTC. Translated: CASSPAGETAPYEQYF. The chain joins TRBV19 to TRBJ2-7, with D tentatively TRBD2 (5 bases). Trimming left V 5 bases short and J 2 bases short, with 19 bases between. The V gene's germline CDR1 is LNHDA and CDR2 SQIVND (reference sequence). The length of the CDR3 is 16 residues. Looking up the rest from reference TRBV19 and TRBJ2-7 gives the full variable domain: DGGITQSPKYLFRKEGQNVTLSCEQNLNHDAMYWYRQDPGQGLRLIYYSQIVNDFQKGDIAEGYSVSREKKESFPLTVTSAQKNPTAFYLCASSPAGETAPYEQYFGPGTRLTVT.

This clone was seen just once. The gene calls are TRBV4-1 and TRBJ2-3; no reliable D call. Trimming removed 5 bases from V and 6 bases from J, with 6 bases in between. This CDR3 comprises 11 residues. Germline assignment: CDR1 MGHRA and CDR2 YSYEKL. In DNA form, the CDR3 reads TGCGCCAGCAGCTTAGGGGATACGCAGTATTTT. It codes for CASSLGDTQYF.

The CDR3: CASSVGQGDQPQHF. CDR3 DNA sequence: TGTGCCAGCAGCGTAGGACAGGGGGATCAGCCCCAGCATTTT. The J gene is TRBJ1-5, the V gene TRBV9; 9 bases agree with TRBD1. Germline CDR1 is SGDLS and CDR2 is YYNGEE. The CDR3 consists of 14 residues. The V segment lost 0 bases and the J segment 5 bases; nucleotides outside the gene matches: 0. Together with reference TRBV9 and TRBJ1-5, the CDR3 gives the full variable domain: DSGVTQTPKHLITATGQRVTLRCSPRSGDLSVYWYQQSLDQGLQFLIQYYNGEERAKGNILERFSAQQFPDLHSELNLSSLELGDSALYFCASSVGQGDQPQHFGDGTRLSIL.

The V gene is TRBV5-8, the J gene TRBJ2-7, with 8 bases identical to TRBD2. This CDR3 has 15 amino acids. Germline trimming cut 4 bases from V and 3 bases from J; bases unmatched to any gene: 9. Germline V gene sequence: CDR1 SGHTS, CDR2 YDEGEE. The CDR3: CASSVLAGGYYEQYF. CDR3 DNA: TGTGCCAGCAGCGTTCTCGCGGGAGGATACTACGAGCAGTACTTC.

The chain combines TRBV9 with TRBJ1-4; a weak D match, TRBD1 (6 bases). The CDR3 covers 14 residues. V was trimmed by 3 bases and J by 8 bases, leaving 14 bases between them. Germline assignment: CDR1 SGDLS and CDR2 YYNGEE. Here the CDR3 DNA reads TGTGCCAGCAGCGAATGGGACACCTCCGAAAAACTGTTTTTT. Amino acids: CASSEWDTSEKLFF. The full variable domain, completed using reference TRBV9 and TRBJ1-4, is DSGVTQTPKHLITATGQRVTLRCSPRSGDLSVYWYQQSLDQGLQFLIQYYNGEERAKGNILERFSAQQFPDLHSELNLSSLELGDSALYFCASSEWDTSEKLFFGSGTQLSVL.

This chain uses TRBV6-6 with TRBJ1-5; the D gene is possibly TRBD1 (5 bases). The length of the CDR3 is 15 residues. Trimming took off 4 bases at V and 2 bases at J, with 12 bases between the two ends. Per the germline V gene, CDR1 is MNHNY and CDR2 is SVGAGI (reference sequence). CDR3 in amino acids: CASSSGFRGNQPQHF. The CDR3 DNA reads as TGTGCCAGCAGTTCAGGGTTCCGGGGCAATCAGCCCCAGCATTTT.

This chain uses TRBV11-2 with TRBJ1-1, with D hard to call. The CDR3 totals 15 residues. CDR1 is SGHAT, CDR2 FQNNGV, per germline. V dropped 2 bases and J dropped 6 bases, with 16 bases sitting between them. The CDR3 reads CASSLYPSRDPEAFF. CDR3 nucleotide sequence: TGTGCCAGCAGCTTATATCCGAGTCGCGATCCTGAAGCTTTCTTT.

The genes are TRBV6-5 and TRBJ1-1; tentative D call: TRBD1 (6 bases). The V gene lost 2 bases and the J gene lost 7 bases, with 14 bases spanning the gap. The CDR3 covers 14 residues. Germline-derived CDR1 and CDR2 are MNHEY and SVGAGI. The chain's CDR3 is CASSYKGIGGEAFF. CDR3 DNA sequence: TGTGCCAGCAGTTACAAGGGTATAGGGGGTGAAGCTTTCTTT.

CDR3 sequence reads: CASSPTGHAGELFF. The CDR3 DNA reads as TGTGCCAGCAGCCCGACAGGGCACGCCGGGGAGCTGTTTTTT. J is TRBJ2-2 and V is TRBV7-7; 7 nucleotides agree with TRBD1. V lost 5 bases to trimming and J lost 6 bases; unmatched junction nucleotides: 6. Per germline, CDR1 SSHAT and CDR2 FNYEAQ (reference sequence). The CDR3 is 14 amino acids. Full variable domain (rest looked up from reference TRBV7-7 and TRBJ2-2): GAGVSQSPRYKVTKRGQDVTLRCDPISSHATLYWYQQALGQGPEFLTYFNYEAQPDKSGLPSDRFSAERPEGSISTLTIQRTEQRDSAMYRCASSPTGHAGELFFGEGSRLTVL.

J is TRBJ1-5 and V is TRBV9; possible D gene TRBD1, 5 bases. The V and J ends lost 0 bases and 9 bases respectively, with 13 bases between them. The CDR3 consists of 14 residues. Germline values: CDR1 SGDLS, CDR2 YYNGEE. The CDR3 DNA is TGTGCCAGCAGCGTAGGGGACCTAGGTGGGCCCCAGCATTTT. Its translation: CASSVGDLGGPQHF.

The chain combines TRBV7-9 with TRBJ2-7; TRBD2 matches at 7 bases. Germline-derived CDR1 and CDR2 are SEHNR and FQNEAQ (reference sequence). With 1 base clipped from V and 3 bases from J, the junction kept 9 bases outside the gene matches. CDR3 length: 16 residues. The CDR3 DNA reads as TGTGCCAGCAGCTTAGGTCTCTTGCGGGGGAACTACGAGCAGTACTTC. This codes for CASSLGLLRGNYEQYF. Complete variable domain (other parts from reference TRBV7-9 and TRBJ2-7): DTGVSQNPRHKITKRGQNVTFRCDPISEHNRLYWYRQTLGQGPEFLTYFQNEAQLEKSRLLSDRFSAERPKGSFSTLEIQRTEQGDSAMYLCASSLGLLRGNYEQYFGPGTRLTVT.